The 4 T cell receptor beta chains in this list originate from one sample, sequenced in a study of T cell repertoires in cytomegalovirus infection. Which antigens these TCRs recognize remains unknown. TCRdb independently ran MiXCR on the reads; one entry per CDR3 protein. This table has about 920,000 distinct CDR3 sequences, about 33% appearing once. Sample: cultured CD8+ T cells from PBMCs, taken from culture after CMV antigen stimulation. These receptors were taken from a human donor in good health (CMV status not recorded). Some clones in this sample may be carry-over from other donors' samples.

The J gene is TRBJ1-5, the V gene TRBV27; a weak D match, TRBD1 (5 bases). Germline V gene sequence: CDR1 MNHEY, CDR2 SMNVEV (reference sequence). V was trimmed by 2 bases and J by 5 bases, leaving 19 bases between them. The CDR3 contains 17 residues. In DNA form, the CDR3 reads TGTGCCAGCAGTTTAACCCTCCCGGGGGTAAAGGATCAGCCCCAGCATTTT. It yields the protein CASSLTLPGVKDQPQHF.

This clonotype was picked up a small number of times. The CDR3 nucleotides are TGTGCCAGTAGTACCAGCGACAGGGGGGTTCGCCAGCCCCAGCATTTT. This codes for CASSTSDRGVRQPQHF. The gene calls are TRBV19 and TRBJ1-5; 9 nucleotides align to TRBD1. CDR3 length: 16 amino acids. The junction had 11 bases not matched to a gene; V was cut back by 4 bases and J by 7 bases. Germline values: CDR1 LNHDA, CDR2 SQIVND (reference sequence).

This clonotype was counted many times. CDR3 region: CASSPSGTGGSPQHF. CDR3 nucleotide sequence: TGTGCCAGCAGTCCCTCCGGGACTGGAGGATCGCCCCAGCATTTT. The genes are TRBV27 and TRBJ1-5; the D gene is possibly TRBD1 (5 bases). CDR3 length: 15 amino acids. The germline V gene has CDR1 MNHEY and CDR2 SMNVEV (reference sequence). The ends were cut back, 5 bases at V and 9 bases at J, with 20 bases in the middle.

This clonotype was recorded a few times. The rearrangement uses TRBV6-2 or TRBV6-3 and TRBJ2-7; 8 nucleotides match TRBD2. V shed 6 bases, J shed 3 bases, and the junction held 4 bases outside the gene matches. Per the germline V gene, CDR1 is MNHEY and CDR2 is SVGEGT. CDR3 length: 13 amino acids. CDR3 nucleotide sequence: TGTGCCAGCAGAGAAGCGGGGGACTACGAGCAGTACGTC. It specifies CASREAGDYEQYV.